This paragraph reports one T cell receptor beta chain. Its antigen is not known. The data derive from a study of cytomegalovirus exposure and HLA in healthy donors. Study-level information: The Caucasian-associated ancestry cluster contained about four fifths of the approximately 400 genotyped donors.

The V and J ends lost 4 bases and 7 bases, in that order; junction bases with no gene match: 11. The CDR3 has 15 amino acids. Germline V gene data show CDR1 as SEHNR and CDR2 as FQNEAQ (reference sequence). General study results and limits: Analysis was performed later, and it showed HLA-associated TCR beta chains to be more clonally expanded than equally common others.

The PCR made use of 60 Vbeta and 13 Jbeta primers. TCRdb's table, derived via immunoSEQ multiplex PCR, lists solely in-frame clones and lacks some. The data contain about 89,000 clones, 79% of them seen just once; the ten biggest clones take up approximately 2.8%. Material for sequencing was PBMCs. The source of this sequence is a man between 25 and 39 years old in good health and CMV-seronegative. The chain is built from TRBV7-9 and TRBJ1-2; TRBD1 agrees at 8 bases. DNA of the CDR3: TGTGCCAGCAGCTCTCGGACAGGGACGGAACGTGGCTACACCTTC. Its protein is CASSSRTGTERGYTF.